This T cell receptor beta chain was identified during a study of T cell responses to AZD1222 COVID-19 vaccine. Whole-study findings and limits: Spike was spanned by vaccine-associated CD4 TCRs, which were dominant at 160-218 and 743-854.

Sequencing was performed with immunoSEQ multiplex PCR; in TCRdb, only in-frame clones are kept and a portion is missing. The sample yields about 150,000 clones, 89% seen once. This clone was seen a few times. Its antigen is not known. The germline CDR1 and CDR2 sequences are SNHLY and FYNNEI. V was clipped by 6 bases and J by 5 bases; unmatched bases: 12. The length of the CDR3 is 16 residues. The receptor comes from an adult in good health. The chain has TRBV2 and TRBJ2-1; 8 nucleotides align to TRBD2. The material was peripheral blood, obtained on day 0 of AZD1222 vaccination. DNA of the CDR3: TGTGCCAGCAGCCCGACCGGCCTAGCGGGTGACAATGAGCAGTTCTTC. This codes for CASSPTGLAGDNEQFF.